This TCR beta chain is from a study of blood T cell repertoires in COVID-19. Across the study: Sites across the United States, Italy and Spain contributed samples from acute and convalescent COVID-19. T cells, B-cell-depleted T cells, or PBMCs supplied cDNA or gDNA.

Seattle researchers signed up patients amid active infection and tracked them longitudinally. V lost 5 bases to trimming and J lost 10 bases; unmatched junction nucleotides: 8. Germline V gives CDR1 SEHNR, CDR2 FQNEAQ (reference sequence). The CDR3 contains 14 residues. This table comes from immunoSEQ multiplex PCR, and its TCRdb copy is limited to in-frame clones, with some not included. This table holds 350,000 or so clones, roughly 86% found once. Material: peripheral blood. The chain combines TRBV7-9 with TRBJ1-6, with 7 bases that match TRBD1. The receptor was derived from a woman aged 30 to 39 with COVID-19, enrolled during active disease. The CDR3 DNA reads TGTGCCAGCAGCCAAATTCAGGGACAGTCACCCCTCCACTTT. Protein product: CASSQIQGQSPLHF.